These 6 T cell receptor beta chains came from one sample sequenced in a study of OX40 agonist ivuxolimab in advanced cancers. Assay: immunoSEQ multiplex PCR; the TCRdb copy retains only in-frame clones and omits some. The sample includes roughly 140,000 clones, 94% of them seen just once. The material was CD4+ or CD8+ T cells sorted from blood, obtained in a trial of the OX40 agonist ivuxolimab. All receptors derive from an adult with an advanced solid tumor such as melanoma, head and neck, liver or kidney cancer.

The chain combines TRBV19 with TRBJ2-7; D remains unclear. There are 15 residues in the CDR3. Trimming cost V 5 bases and J 3 bases, with 17 bases left between them. Germline values: CDR1 LNHDA, CDR2 SQIVND (reference sequence). CDR3 amino acids: CASSLRSSAIYEQYF. DNA of the CDR3: TGTGCCAGTAGTCTTAGGTCCAGCGCCATCTACGAGCAGTACTTC.

The J gene is TRBJ1-5, the V gene TRBV18; no clear D. Trimming stripped 0 bases from V and 0 bases from J, with 3 bases between. The CDR3 length is 14 residues. Germline CDR1 and CDR2: KGHSH and LQKENI. CDR3 protein: CASSPPSSNQPQHF. CDR3 nucleotides: TGTGCCAGCTCACCACCGAGTAGCAATCAGCCCCAGCATTTT.

The chain's CDR3 is CASSEAAGASYNEQFF. DNA for the CDR3: TGTGCCAGCAGTGAAGCAGCAGGGGCCTCCTACAATGAGCAGTTCTTC. This sequence joins TRBV6-1 and TRBJ2-1, with a tentative D call TRBD1 (6 bases). The CDR3 consists of 16 residues. Germline lookup yields CDR1 MNHNS and CDR2 SASEGT. Trimming shortened V by 0 bases and J by 0 bases, and 9 bases separated the two germline ends.

V is TRBV7-2 and J is TRBJ2-5; maybe TRBD2 (6 bases). This CDR3 contains 13 residues. Germline CDR1 is SGHTA and CDR2 is FQGNSA. V was pared by 5 bases and J by 3 bases, with 10 bases between. CDR3 amino acids: CASSRGAKETQYF. CDR3 nucleotide sequence: TGTGCCAGCAGCCGCGGGGCCAAAGAGACCCAGTACTTC.

This chain links TRBV11-1 with TRBJ2-2, with 11 bases that match TRBD1. This CDR3 comprises 15 residues. Trimming took 6 bases from V and 5 from J; bases not matched to a gene: 5. The germline gives CDR1 SGHAT, CDR2 FQDESV (reference sequence). The CDR3 sequence: CASRTGTGGTGELFF. As DNA, the CDR3 is TGTGCCAGCAGAACCGGGACAGGGGGTACCGGGGAGCTGTTTTTT.

The chain recombines TRBV19 with TRBJ1-3, with TRBD1 identical over 7 bases. Germline CDR1 and CDR2: LNHDA and SQIVND (reference sequence). The length of the CDR3 is 15 residues. The V and J ends lost 3 bases and 0 bases, in that order; junction bases with no gene match: 2. As DNA, the CDR3 is TGTGCCAGTAGTATCGGGACAGACTCTGGAAACACCATATATTTT. Its translation is CASSIGTDSGNTIYF.